This T cell receptor (beta chain) was observed in a study of T cell repertoires in cytomegalovirus infection (dated by TCRdb to between 2018 and 2021). Broadly, across the study: The peptide stimulations were aimed at well-studied HLA-B-restricted epitopes as well as recently identified HLA-C-restricted CMV epitopes, whose presentation resists viral immunomodulation. Because public TCR beta signatures pointed to carriage of CMV infection together with the matching HLA type, the HLA type of each donor mattered for the analysis. What the research found in general, with its limitations: In both this cohort and an independent roughly 350-donor cohort, the cumulative frequency of public TCR beta family members distinguished carriers of CMV infection plus the relevant HLA type. The ex vivo response was dominated by HLA-C-restricted CMV-specific TCR beta clonotypes, which also provided the single most frequent clonotype in two of eight donors.

What the treatment or condition label conveys for this sample: in vitro stimulation with specific CMV peptide epitopes to enrich CMV-specific T cells. The germline V gene specifies MDHEN as CDR1 and SYDVKM as CDR2. Reading from cysteine to phenylalanine, the CDR3 counts 13 amino acids. Only CDR3 DNA is held: 39 bases, read in frame from base 1. Unmatched junction bases come to 8, with V trimmed by 7 bases and J by 6 bases. A few counts support this clonotype. The specificity of this receptor is unknown. No base-level quality is on record; no much larger clone is a single base apart. This sample was sequenced with an Illumina HiSeq 1500. The public sequencing data were trimmed at Q25 with fastp and processed into clonotypes with MiXCR by TCRdb, which kept only in-frame beta chains. Under each unique CDR3 protein, matching rows form one entry showing the most common genes and DNA. Within this sample are around 77,000 distinct CDR3 sequences, with 20% of them counted one time only. Roughly 63% of the sample is in the top ten clones.

The V and J segments used are TRBV28 and TRBJ2-7; the junction holds 8 bases that match TRBD1. The starting material was CD8+ T cells from cultured PBMCs, obtained from culture after CMV antigen stimulation. The TCR originated in a human donor in good health (CMV status not recorded). Some clones in this sample may be carry-over from other donors' samples. The CDR3 protein: CASKGQEEREQYF. The nucleotides read TGTGCCAGCAAGGGACAGGAGGAACGCGAGCAGTACTTC.